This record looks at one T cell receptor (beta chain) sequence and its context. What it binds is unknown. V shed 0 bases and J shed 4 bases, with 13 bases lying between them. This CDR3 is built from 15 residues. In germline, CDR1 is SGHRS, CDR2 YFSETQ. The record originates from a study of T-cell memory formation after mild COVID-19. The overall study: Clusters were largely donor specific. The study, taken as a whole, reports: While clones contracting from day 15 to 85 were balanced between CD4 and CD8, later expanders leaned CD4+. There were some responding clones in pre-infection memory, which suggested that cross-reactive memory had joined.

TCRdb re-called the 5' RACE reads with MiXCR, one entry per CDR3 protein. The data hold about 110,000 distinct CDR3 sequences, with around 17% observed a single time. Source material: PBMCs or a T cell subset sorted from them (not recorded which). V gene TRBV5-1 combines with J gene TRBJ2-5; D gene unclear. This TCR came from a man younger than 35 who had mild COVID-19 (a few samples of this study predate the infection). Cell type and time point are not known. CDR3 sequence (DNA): TGCGCCAGCAGCTTGGATCGACTCCTTGGAGAGACCCAGTACTTC. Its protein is CASSLDRLLGETQYF.